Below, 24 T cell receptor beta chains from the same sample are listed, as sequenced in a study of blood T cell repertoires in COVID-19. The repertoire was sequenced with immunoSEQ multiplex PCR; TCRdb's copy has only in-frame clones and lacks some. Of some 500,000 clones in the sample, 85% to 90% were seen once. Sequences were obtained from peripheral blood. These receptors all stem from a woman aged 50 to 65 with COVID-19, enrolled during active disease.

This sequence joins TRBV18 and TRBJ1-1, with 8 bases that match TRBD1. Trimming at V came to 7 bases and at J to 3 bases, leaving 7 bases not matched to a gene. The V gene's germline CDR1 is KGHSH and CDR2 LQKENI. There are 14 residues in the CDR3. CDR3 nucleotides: TGTGCCAGCTACAGGGGGACGGGTGACACTGAAGCTTTCTTT. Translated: CASYRGTGDTEAFF.

The CDR3 DNA follows: TGTGCCAGCAGCTTAGGCTCAGGTAGCAATCAGCCCCAGCATTTT. Encoded protein: CASSLGSGSNQPQHF. J is TRBJ1-5 and V is TRBV5-6; D unclear. Germline V gene lookup returns CDR1 SGHDT and CDR2 YYEEEE. V was trimmed by 2 bases and J by 0 bases, leaving 9 bases between them. There are 15 residues in the CDR3.

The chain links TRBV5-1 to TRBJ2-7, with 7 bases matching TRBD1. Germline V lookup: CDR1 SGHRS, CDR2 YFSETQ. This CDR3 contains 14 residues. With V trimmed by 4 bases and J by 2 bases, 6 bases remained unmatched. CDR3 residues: CASSTSGTAYEQYF. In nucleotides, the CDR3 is TGCGCCAGCAGCACCTCCGGGACAGCCTACGAGCAGTACTTC.

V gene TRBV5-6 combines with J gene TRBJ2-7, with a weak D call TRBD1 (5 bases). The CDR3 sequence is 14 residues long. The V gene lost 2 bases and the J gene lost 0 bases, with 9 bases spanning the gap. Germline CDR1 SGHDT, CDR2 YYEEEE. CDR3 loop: CASSFYRSSYEQYF. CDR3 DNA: TGTGCCAGCAGCTTCTACAGGAGCTCCTACGAGCAGTACTTC.

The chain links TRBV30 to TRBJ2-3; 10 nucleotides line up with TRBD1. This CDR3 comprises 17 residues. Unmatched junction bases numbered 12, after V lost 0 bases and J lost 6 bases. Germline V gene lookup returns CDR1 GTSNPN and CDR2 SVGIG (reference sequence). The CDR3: CAWSVRGGTGVVDTQYF. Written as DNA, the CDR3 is TGTGCCTGGAGTGTTCGTGGAGGGACAGGGGTTGTGGATACGCAGTATTTT.

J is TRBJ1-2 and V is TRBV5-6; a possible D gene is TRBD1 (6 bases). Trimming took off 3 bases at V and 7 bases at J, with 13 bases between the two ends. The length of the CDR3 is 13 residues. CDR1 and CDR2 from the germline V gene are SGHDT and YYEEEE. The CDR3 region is CASSSGTLLGYTF. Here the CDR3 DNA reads TGTGCCAGCAGCTCCGGGACACTTCTTGGCTACACCTTC.

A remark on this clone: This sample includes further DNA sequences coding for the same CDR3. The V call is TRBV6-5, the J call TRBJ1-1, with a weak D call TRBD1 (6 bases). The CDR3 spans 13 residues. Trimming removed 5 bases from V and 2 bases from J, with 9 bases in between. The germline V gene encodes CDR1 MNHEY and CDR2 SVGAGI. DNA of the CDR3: TGTGCCAGCAGTCAGACAGGTAACACTGAAGCTTTCTTT. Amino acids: CASSQTGNTEAFF.

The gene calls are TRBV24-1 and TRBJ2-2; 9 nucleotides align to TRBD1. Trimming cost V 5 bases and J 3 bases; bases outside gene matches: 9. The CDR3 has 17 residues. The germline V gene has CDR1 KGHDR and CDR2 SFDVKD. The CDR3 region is CATSVQDRGFDTGELFF. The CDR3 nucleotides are TGTGCCACCAGTGTCCAGGACAGGGGTTTTGACACCGGGGAGCTGTTTTTT.

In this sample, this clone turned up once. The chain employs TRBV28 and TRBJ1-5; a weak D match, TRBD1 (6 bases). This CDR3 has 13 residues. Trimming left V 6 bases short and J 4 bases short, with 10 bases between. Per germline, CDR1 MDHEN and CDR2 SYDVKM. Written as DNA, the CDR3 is TGTGCCAGCAGGGGAGGGGGAAATCAGCCCCAGCATTTT. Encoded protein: CASRGGGNQPQHF.

This chain's CDR3 is CASSLGTGYFEELFF. The DNA for the CDR3 is TGTGCCAGCAGCTTAGGGACAGGGTATTTCGAGGAGCTGTTTTTT. The chain recombines TRBV5-8 with TRBJ2-2; 9 bases are shared with TRBD1. V lost 2 bases to trimming and J lost 10 bases; unmatched junction nucleotides: 9. This CDR3 region has 15 residues. The germline CDR1 and CDR2 sequences are SGHTS and YDEGEE.

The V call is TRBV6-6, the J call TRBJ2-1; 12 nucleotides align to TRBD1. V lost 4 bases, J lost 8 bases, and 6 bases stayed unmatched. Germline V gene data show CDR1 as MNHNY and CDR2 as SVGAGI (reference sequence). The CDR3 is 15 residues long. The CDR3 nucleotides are TGTGCCAGCAGTTCGGGACAGGGGGCGCCGGATGAGCAGTTCTTC. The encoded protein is CASSSGQGAPDEQFF.

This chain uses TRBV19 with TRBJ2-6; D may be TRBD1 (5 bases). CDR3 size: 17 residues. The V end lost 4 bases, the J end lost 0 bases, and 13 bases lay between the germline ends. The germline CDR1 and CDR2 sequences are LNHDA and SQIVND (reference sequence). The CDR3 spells CASSTRTINSGANVLTF. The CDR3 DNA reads TGTGCCAGTAGTACCCGGACAATTAACTCTGGGGCCAACGTCCTGACTTTC.

The CDR3 loop is CASSLDGGLGNEQFF. The CDR3 DNA follows: TGCGCCAGCAGCCTGGATGGGGGCCTCGGGAATGAGCAGTTCTTC. The chain employs TRBV5-1 and TRBJ2-1, with a weak D call TRBD1 (6 bases). The V end lost 4 bases, the J end lost 7 bases, and 18 bases lay between the germline ends. In germline, CDR1 is SGHRS, CDR2 YFSETQ. CDR3 length: 15 amino acids.

Here the CDR3 reads CAAGGSGNTIYF. The CDR3 region has the DNA TGTGCCGCAGGAGGGTCTGGAAACACCATATATTTT. The chain uses TRBV6-5 and TRBJ1-3; D remains ambiguous. CDR3 length equals 12 residues. Trimming shortened V by 11 bases and J by 1 base, and 9 bases separated the two germline ends. Germline assignment: CDR1 MNHEY and CDR2 SVGAGI.

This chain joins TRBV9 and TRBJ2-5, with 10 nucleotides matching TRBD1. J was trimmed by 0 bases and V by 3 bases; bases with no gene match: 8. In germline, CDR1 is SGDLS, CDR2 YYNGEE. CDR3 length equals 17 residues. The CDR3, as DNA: TGTGCCAGCAGCGACCCCGGGACAGGGGAGTACCAAGAGACCCAGTACTTC. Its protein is CASSDPGTGEYQETQYF.

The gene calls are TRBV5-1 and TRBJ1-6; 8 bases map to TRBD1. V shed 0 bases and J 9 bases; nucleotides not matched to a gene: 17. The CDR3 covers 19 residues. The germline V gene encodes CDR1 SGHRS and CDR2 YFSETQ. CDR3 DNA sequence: TGCGCCAGCAGCTTGGATCCGGCAGGGGGCTTCGGTAGTGGTTCACCCCTCCACTTT. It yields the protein CASSLDPAGGFGSGSPLHF.

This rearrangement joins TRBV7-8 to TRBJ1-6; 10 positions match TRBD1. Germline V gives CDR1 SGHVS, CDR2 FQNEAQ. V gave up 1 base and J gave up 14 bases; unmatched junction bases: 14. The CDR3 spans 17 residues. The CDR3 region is CASSLGGIRDRGGSLHF. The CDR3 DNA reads TGTGCCAGCAGCTTAGGGGGAATCCGGGACAGGGGAGGGTCCCTCCACTTT.

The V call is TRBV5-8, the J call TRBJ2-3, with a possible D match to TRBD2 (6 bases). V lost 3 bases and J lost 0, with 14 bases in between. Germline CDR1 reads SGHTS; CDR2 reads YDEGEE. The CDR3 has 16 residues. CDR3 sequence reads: CASSSFGGPSTDTQYF. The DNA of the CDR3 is TGTGCCAGCAGCTCCTTCGGGGGACCAAGCACAGATACGCAGTATTTT.

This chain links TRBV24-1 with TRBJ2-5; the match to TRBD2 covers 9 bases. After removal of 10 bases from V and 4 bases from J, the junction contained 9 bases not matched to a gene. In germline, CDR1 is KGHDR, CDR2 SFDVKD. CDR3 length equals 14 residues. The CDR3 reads CATRGSGGRETQYF. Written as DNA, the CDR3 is TGTGCCACGCGGGGGAGCGGGGGGCGAGAGACCCAGTACTTC.

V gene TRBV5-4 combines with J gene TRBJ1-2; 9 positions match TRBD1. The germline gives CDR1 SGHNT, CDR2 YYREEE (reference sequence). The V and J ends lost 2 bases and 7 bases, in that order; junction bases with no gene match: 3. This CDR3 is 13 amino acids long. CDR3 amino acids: CASSFGTGFGYTF. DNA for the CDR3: TGTGCCAGCAGCTTCGGGACAGGGTTTGGCTACACCTTC.

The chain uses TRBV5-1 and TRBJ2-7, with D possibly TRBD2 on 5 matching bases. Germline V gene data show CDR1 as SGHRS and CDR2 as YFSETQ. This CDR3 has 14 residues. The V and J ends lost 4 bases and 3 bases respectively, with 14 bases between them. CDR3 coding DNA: TGCGCCAGCAGCCCGGACGGGAAGAGCTACGAGCAGTACTTC. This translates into CASSPDGKSYEQYF.

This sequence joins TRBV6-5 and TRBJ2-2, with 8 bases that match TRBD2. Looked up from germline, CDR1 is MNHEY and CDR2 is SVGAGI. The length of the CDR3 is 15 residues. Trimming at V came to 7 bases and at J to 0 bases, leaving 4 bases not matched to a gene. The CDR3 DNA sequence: TGTGCCAGCATCTATAGCGGGGCGAACACCGGGGAGCTGTTTTTT. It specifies CASIYSGANTGELFF.

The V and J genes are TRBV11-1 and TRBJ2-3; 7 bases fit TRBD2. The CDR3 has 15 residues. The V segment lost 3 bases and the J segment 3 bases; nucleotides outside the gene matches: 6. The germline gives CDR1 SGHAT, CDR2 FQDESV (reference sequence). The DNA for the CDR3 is TGTGCCAGCAGCTTTTCCCGCGGGGGAACAGATACGCAGTATTTT. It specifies CASSFSRGGTDTQYF.

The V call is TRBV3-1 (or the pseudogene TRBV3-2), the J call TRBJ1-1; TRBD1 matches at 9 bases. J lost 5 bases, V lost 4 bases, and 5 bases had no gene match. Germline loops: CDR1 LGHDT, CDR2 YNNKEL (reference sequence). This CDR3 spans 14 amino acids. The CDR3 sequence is CASSRRTGETEAFF. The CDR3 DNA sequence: TGTGCCAGCAGCCGACGGACAGGGGAAACTGAAGCTTTCTTT.